The present T cell receptor beta chain was sequenced within a study of cytomegalovirus exposure and HLA in healthy donors. Whole-study context: Of some 400 genotyped donors, more than 65% grouped in the Caucasian-associated ancestry cluster.

Amplification used 60 Vbeta primers and 13 Jbeta primers. As handled by the study authors: Unique TCR beta chains totaled roughly 80 million in a later count, with about 11 million of them shared. The repertoire was sequenced with immunoSEQ multiplex PCR; TCRdb's copy has only in-frame clones and lacks some. V and J calls and clone size are copied from that table; D and trimming were computed from the DNA. Of over 150,000 clones in the sample, more than 60% were seen once. About this clone itself: Its specificity is not known.

Study observations and caveats: Most subjects had HLA-A and HLA-B alleles reportedly predicted accurately by TCR beta sequences.

This TCR came from a woman aged 45 to 65 in good health and CMV-seropositive. Sequenced material: PBMCs.

The CDR3 nucleotides are TGTGCCTGGAGTGCAATAGCGAGGGATACGCAGTATTTT. Residues: CAWSAIARDTQYF. This chain links TRBV30 with TRBJ2-3; the D gene is possibly TRBD2 (5 bases). The CDR3 covers 13 residues. The V gene lost 1 base and the J gene lost 6 bases, with 11 bases spanning the gap. Germline V gives CDR1 GTSNPN, CDR2 SVGIG (reference sequence).